Listed below are T cell receptor beta chains from one sample, sequenced in a study of T cells after yellow fever vaccination. TCRdb ran MiXCR on the 5' RACE reads and lists one entry per CDR3 protein. This sample yields 610,000 or so distinct CDR3 sequences, of which around an eighth are seen a single time; 14% to 15% belongs to the top ten. The specimen was PBMCs, collected on the day of the yellow fever booster vaccination. These TCRs come from a man aged 30-40 years who received the YFV17D yellow fever vaccine. Both conserved end residues are part of each CDR3. Each record gives: clone size, J gene, D gene, V gene, CDR3 DNA, CDR3 protein. A D gene is named only where the DNA matches it firmly. Clone size is stated in some rows and not others, as once, few, many or a class when expanded.

. | TRBJ2-7 | TRBD2 | TRBV20-1 | TGCAGTGCTAGGGCGACTAGCGGGAGGGCACCGAGCTCCTACGAGCAGTACTTC | CSARATSGRAPSSYEQYF
few | TRBJ1-1 | . | TRBV7-2 | TGTGCCAGCAGGTATCAGGTTCGCACTGAAGCTTTCTTT | CASRYQVRTEAFF
. | TRBJ2-2 | . | TRBV19 | TGTGCCAGTAGTATGAACAGGGCGAGCACCGGGGAGCTGTTTTTT | CASSMNRASTGELFF
. | TRBJ1-2 | TRBD1 | TRBV6-2/TRBV6-3 | TGTGCCAGCAGTTACCGGACGGACAGGTTTGATAAGGAGTATGGCTACACCTTC | CASSYRTDRFDKEYGYTF
. | TRBJ2-5 | . | TRBV27 | TGTGCCACCCTTGGGACCGGCTCGGTTACGCTCTGGCAGGAGACCCCCCAAGAGACCCAGTACTTC | CATLGTGSVTLWQETPQETQYF
. | TRBJ2-2 | . | TRBV4-3 | TGCGCCAGCAGCCCAGAAAGTGTACACACGAACACCGGGGAGCTGTTTTTT | CASSPESVHTNTGELFF
. | TRBJ2-1 | . | TRBV9 | TGTGCCAGCAGCGTAGCTACTTGGGTTATGGGGGGAGTCCCCTACAATGAGCAGTTCTTC | CASSVATWVMGGVPYNEQFF
few | TRBJ2-7 | TRBD2 | TRBV6-2/TRBV6-3 | TGTGCCAGCCGTGGTGTACTAGCGGACTACGAGCAGTACTTC | CASRGVLADYEQYF
. | TRBJ2-2 | . | TRBV6-2/TRBV6-3 | TGTGCCAGCAGTTACTCCTATCAGACCGGGGAGCTGTTTTTT | CASSYSYQTGELFF
few | TRBJ2-1 | . | TRBV7-2 | TGTGCCAGCAGCTTAGGGGTGATCCGGGCCAATGAGCAGTTCTTC | CASSLGVIRANEQFF
. | TRBJ2-7 | TRBD1 | TRBV10-3 | TGTGCCATCAGTACACAGGGGTGGGAGCAGTACTTC | CAISTQGWEQYF
few | TRBJ2-1 | TRBD2 | TRBV2 | TGTGCCAGCAGTGAAAAGTTGAGCGGGAGGGCCTACAATGAGCAGTTCTTC | CASSEKLSGRAYNEQFF
few | TRBJ2-1 | . | TRBV7-8 | TGTGCCAGCACCGCAAGATTGGCGGGTGGTGTGAGGAATGAGCAGTTCTTC | CASTARLAGGVRNEQFF
few | TRBJ2-5 | . | TRBV7-9 | TGTGCCAGCAGCTTAGCCGTATTAGCGGAAGAGACCCAGTACTTC | CASSLAVLAEETQYF
. | TRBJ2-6 | . | TRBV2 | TGTGCCATACTTCAAAGGGCCAACGTCCTGACTTTC | CAILQRANVLTF
. | TRBJ2-1 | . | TRBV2 | TGTGCCAGCATGGAGAAGGGAAGGTACAATGAGCAGTTCTTC | CASMEKGRYNEQFF
few | TRBJ2-7 | . | TRBV7-9 | TGTGCCAGCAGCCCCATTGCGAAGAGCTACGAGCAGTACTTC | CASSPIAKSYEQYF
few | TRBJ2-3 | TRBD2 | TRBV29-1 | TGCAGCGTTGCGCCTGGACTAGCGGGAGTCACAGATACGCAGTATTTT | CSVAPGLAGVTDTQYF
many | TRBJ1-2 | . | TRBV20-1 | TGCAGTGCTAGCACCGAGCCGTATGGCTACACCTTC | CSASTEPYGYTF
. | TRBJ2-7 | . | TRBV6-5 | TGTGCCAGCAGTTACCGTGGGGGTGTTGCCTACGAGCAGTACTTC | CASSYRGGVAYEQYF
. | TRBJ2-3 | . | TRBV9 | TGTGCCAGCAGCGTATTGTCCCACACGGATACGCAGTATTTT | CASSVLSHTDTQYF
. | TRBJ1-1 | . | TRBV5-1 | TGCGCCAGCAGCGTTGGGAACAGGGAGTGGACTGAAGCTTTCTTT | CASSVGNREWTEAFF